This section outlines one TCR beta chain sequence together with its context. Germline CDR1 and CDR2: DFQATT and SNEGSKA (reference sequence). Deletions cut 5 bases from V and 0 bases from J, with 5 bases between. This CDR3 has 11 amino acids. This sample was taken from a study of T cell changes during pregnancy in multiple sclerosis. The table came from immunoSEQ multiplex PCR; TCRdb's copy has only in-frame clones and leaves some out. The table lists under 55,000 clones, over 80% of them singletons. The clonotype originates from a female donor with multiple sclerosis, enrolled in a pregnancy study. This sample comprised CD4+ T cells from peripheral blood mononuclear cells, obtained in the third trimester of pregnancy. This chain connects TRBV20-1 to TRBJ2-7; D gene ambiguous. This chain's CDR3 is CSAADSYEQYF. CDR3 in DNA: TGCAGTGCTGCGGACTCCTACGAGCAGTACTTC.